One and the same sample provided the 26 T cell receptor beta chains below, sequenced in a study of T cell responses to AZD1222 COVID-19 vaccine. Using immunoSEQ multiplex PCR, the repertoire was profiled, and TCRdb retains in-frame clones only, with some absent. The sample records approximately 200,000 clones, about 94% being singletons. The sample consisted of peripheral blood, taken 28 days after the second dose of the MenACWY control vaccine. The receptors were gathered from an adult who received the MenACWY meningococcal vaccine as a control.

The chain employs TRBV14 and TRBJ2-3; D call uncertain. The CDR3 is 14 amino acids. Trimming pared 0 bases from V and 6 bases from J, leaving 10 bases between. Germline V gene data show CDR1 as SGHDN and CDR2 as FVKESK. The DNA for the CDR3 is TGTGCCAGCAGCCAAGAGGACCACGGGGATACGCAGTATTTT. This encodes CASSQEDHGDTQYF.

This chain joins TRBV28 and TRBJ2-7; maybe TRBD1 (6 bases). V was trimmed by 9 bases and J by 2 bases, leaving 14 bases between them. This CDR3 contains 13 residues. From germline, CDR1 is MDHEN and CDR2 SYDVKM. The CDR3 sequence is CASRTGTPYEQYF. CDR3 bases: TGTGCCAGTAGGACGGGGACACCCTACGAGCAGTACTTC.

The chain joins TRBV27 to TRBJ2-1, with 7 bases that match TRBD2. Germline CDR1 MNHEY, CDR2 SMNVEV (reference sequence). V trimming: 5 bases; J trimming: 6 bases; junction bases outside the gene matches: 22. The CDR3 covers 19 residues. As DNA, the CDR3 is TGTGCCAGCAGTCCCCCGGCCCCTTTTCTAGCGGCCTCTGGCAATGAGCAGTTCTTC. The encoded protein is CASSPPAPFLAASGNEQFF.

CDR3 residues: CASSQQGVNTEAFF. CDR3 nucleotides: TGCGCCAGCAGCCAACAGGGTGTGAACACTGAAGCTTTCTTT. The chain carries TRBV5-1 and TRBJ1-1; D possibly corresponds to TRBD1 (6 bases). Per the germline V gene, CDR1 is SGHRS and CDR2 is YFSETQ. V was trimmed by 4 bases and J by 0 bases, leaving 10 bases between them. This CDR3 comprises 14 residues.

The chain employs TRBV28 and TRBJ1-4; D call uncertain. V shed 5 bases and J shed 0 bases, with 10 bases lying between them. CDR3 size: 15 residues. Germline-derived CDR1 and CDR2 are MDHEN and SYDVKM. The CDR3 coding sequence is TGTGCCAGCAGTCCCCTCAACCCAACTAATGAAAAACTGTTTTTT. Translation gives CASSPLNPTNEKLFF.

CDR3 loop: CASSNGGSSYEQYF. Here the CDR3 DNA reads TGTGCCAGTAGTAACGGTGGAAGCTCCTACGAGCAGTACTTC. The rearrangement uses TRBV19 and TRBJ2-7; D is unclear. Between the trimmed V and J ends, which lost 4 bases and 0 bases, there was a span of 10 bases. The CDR3 length is 14 residues. Germline values: CDR1 LNHDA, CDR2 SQIVND (reference sequence). Full variable domain (remainder filled in from reference TRBV19 and TRBJ2-7): DGGITQSPKYLFRKEGQNVTLSCEQNLNHDAMYWYRQDPGQGLRLIYYSQIVNDFQKGDIAEGYSVSREKKESFPLTVTSAQKNPTAFYLCASSNGGSSYEQYFGPGTRLTVT.

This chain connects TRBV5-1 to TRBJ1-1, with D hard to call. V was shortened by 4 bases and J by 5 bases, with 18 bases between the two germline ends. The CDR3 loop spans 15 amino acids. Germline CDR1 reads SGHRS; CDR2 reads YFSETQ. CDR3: CASSTGGEGWTEAFF. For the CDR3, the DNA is TGCGCCAGCAGCACTGGCGGGGAAGGATGGACTGAAGCTTTCTTT.

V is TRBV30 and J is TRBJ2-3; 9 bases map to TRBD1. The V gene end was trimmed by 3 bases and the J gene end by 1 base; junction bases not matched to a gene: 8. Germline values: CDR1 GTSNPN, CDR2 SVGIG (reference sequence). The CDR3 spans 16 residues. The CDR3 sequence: CAWREDRGYGTDTQYF. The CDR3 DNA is TGTGCCTGGAGAGAGGACAGGGGCTACGGCACAGATACGCAGTATTTT.

Written as DNA, the CDR3 is TGTGCCACCAGTGTCCGACAGGGGAGTAGGTACAATGAGCAGTTCTTC. Its protein is CATSVRQGSRYNEQFF. The chain joins TRBV24-1 to TRBJ2-1; 8 bases fit TRBD1. The germline V gene encodes CDR1 KGHDR and CDR2 SFDVKD. CDR3 length: 16 residues. V shed 5 bases and J 4 bases; nucleotides not matched to a gene: 9.

The CDR3 sequence is CASSQGTDYEQYF. CDR3 in DNA: TGTGCCAGCAGCCAAGGAACGGACTACGAGCAGTACTTC. The V call is TRBV4-2, the J call TRBJ2-7; D is unclear. Germline-derived CDR1 and CDR2 are LGHNA and YNFKEQ. The CDR3 spans 13 residues. V dropped 1 base and J dropped 3 bases, with 7 bases sitting between them.

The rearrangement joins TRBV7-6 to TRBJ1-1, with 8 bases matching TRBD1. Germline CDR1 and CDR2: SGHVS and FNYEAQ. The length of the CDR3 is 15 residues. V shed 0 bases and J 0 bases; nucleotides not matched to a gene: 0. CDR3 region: CASSLATGVNTEAFF. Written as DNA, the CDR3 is TGTGCCAGCAGCTTAGCGACAGGGGTGAACACTGAAGCTTTCTTT.

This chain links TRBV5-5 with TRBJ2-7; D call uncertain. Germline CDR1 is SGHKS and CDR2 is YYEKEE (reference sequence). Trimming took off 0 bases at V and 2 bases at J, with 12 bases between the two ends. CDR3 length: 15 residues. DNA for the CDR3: TGTGCCAGCAGCTTGGAACCTGGACCGGCCTACGAGCAGTACTTC. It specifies CASSLEPGPAYEQYF.

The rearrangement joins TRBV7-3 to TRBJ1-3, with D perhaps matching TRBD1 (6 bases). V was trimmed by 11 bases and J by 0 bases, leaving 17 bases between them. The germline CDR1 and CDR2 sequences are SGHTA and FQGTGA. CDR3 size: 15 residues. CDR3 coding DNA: TGTGCCTCCTCACGACAGGCCAGCTCTGGAAACACCATATATTTT. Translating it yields CASSRQASSGNTIYF.

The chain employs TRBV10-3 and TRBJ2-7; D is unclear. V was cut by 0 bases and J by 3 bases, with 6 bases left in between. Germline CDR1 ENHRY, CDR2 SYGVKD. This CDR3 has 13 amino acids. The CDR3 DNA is TGTGCCATCAGTGAGTCTAACAACTACGAGCAGTACTTC. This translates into CAISESNNYEQYF.

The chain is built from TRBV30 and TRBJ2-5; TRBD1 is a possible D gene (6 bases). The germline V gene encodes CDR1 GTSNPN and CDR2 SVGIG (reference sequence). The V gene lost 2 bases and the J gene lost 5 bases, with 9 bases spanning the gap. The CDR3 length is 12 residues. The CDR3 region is CAWSPQGETQYF. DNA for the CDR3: TGTGCCTGGAGTCCGCAGGGGGAGACCCAGTACTTC.

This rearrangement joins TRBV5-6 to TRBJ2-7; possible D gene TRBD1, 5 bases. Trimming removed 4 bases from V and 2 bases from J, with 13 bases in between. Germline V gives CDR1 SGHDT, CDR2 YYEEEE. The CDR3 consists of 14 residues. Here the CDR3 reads CASSPGAGTYEQYF. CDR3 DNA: TGTGCCAGCAGCCCCGGCGCAGGGACCTACGAGCAGTACTTC.

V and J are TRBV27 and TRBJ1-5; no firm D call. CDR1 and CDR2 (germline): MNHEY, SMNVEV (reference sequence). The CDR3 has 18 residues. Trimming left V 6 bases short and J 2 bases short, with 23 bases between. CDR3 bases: TGTGCCAGCAGCCGCACCGTATCCCGGGAGCACCGCAATCAGCCCCAGCATTTT. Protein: CASSRTVSREHRNQPQHF.

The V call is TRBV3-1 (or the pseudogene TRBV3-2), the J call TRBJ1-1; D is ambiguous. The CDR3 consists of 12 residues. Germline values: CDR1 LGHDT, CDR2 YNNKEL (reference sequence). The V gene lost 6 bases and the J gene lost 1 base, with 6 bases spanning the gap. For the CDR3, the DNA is TGTGCCAGCAGTATTAAGAACACTGAAGCTTTCTTT. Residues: CASSIKNTEAFF.

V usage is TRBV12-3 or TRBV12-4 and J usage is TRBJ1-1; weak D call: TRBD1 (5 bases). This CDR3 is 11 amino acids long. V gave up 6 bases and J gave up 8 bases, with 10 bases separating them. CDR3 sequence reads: CASSRDGEAFF. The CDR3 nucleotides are TGTGCCAGCAGCCGGGACGGAGAAGCTTTCTTT.

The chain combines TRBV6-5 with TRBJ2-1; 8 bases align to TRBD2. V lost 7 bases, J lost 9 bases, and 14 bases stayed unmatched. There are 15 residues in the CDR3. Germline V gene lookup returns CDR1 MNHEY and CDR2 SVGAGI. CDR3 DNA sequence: TGTGCCAGCATTTTCACTAGCGGCCGGTCAGGTGAGCAGTTCTTC. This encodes CASIFTSGRSGEQFF.

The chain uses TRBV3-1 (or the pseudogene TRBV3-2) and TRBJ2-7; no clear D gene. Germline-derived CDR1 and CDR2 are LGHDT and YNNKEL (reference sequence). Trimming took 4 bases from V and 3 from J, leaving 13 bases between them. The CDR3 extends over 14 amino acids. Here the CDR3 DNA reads TGTGCCAGCAGCCGTATACCCGGATACTACGAGCAGTACTTC. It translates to CASSRIPGYYEQYF.

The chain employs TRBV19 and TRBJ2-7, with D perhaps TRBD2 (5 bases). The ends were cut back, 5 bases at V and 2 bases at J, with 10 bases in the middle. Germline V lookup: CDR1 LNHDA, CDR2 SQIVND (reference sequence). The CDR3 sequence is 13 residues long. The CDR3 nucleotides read TGTGCCAGTAGTCCGGACGGGACCTACGAGCAGTACTTC. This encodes CASSPDGTYEQYF.

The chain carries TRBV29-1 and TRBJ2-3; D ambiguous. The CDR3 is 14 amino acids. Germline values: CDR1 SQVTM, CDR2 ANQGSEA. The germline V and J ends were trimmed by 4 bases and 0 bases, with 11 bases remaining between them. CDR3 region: CSVAGRVSTDTQYF. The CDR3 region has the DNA TGCAGCGTTGCGGGTCGGGTGAGCACAGATACGCAGTATTTT.

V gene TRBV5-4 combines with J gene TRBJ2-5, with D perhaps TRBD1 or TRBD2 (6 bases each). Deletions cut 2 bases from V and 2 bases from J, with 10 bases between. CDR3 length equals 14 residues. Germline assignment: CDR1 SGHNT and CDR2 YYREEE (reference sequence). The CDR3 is CASSFTGRQETQYF. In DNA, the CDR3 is TGTGCCAGCAGCTTCACAGGGAGGCAAGAGACCCAGTACTTC.

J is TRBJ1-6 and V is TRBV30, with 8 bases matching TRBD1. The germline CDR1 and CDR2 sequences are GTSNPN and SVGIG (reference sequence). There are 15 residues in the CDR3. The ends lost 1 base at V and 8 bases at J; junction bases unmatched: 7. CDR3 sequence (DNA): TGTGCCTGGAGTGCATACAGGACAGGGCATTCACCCCTCCACTTT. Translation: CAWSAYRTGHSPLHF.

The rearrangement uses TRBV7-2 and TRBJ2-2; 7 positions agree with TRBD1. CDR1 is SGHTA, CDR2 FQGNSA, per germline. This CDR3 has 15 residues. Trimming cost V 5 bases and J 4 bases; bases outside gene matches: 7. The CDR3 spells CASSLQGLGTGELFF. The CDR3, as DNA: TGTGCCAGCAGCCTACAGGGGCTGGGCACCGGGGAGCTGTTTTTT.